The next 31 T cell receptor beta chains were all read from a single sample in a study of blood T cell repertoires in COVID-19. Measured with immunoSEQ multiplex PCR; TCRdb has only the in-frame clones, and not every one. The sample yields about 200,000 clones, roughly 85% seen once. Sequenced sample: peripheral blood. These receptors were taken from a human donor with active or convalescent COVID-19. The donor label of this sample is uncertain.

This chain connects TRBV7-9 to TRBJ1-1; D ambiguous. Germline V gives CDR1 SEHNR, CDR2 FQNEAQ (reference sequence). The CDR3 has 16 amino acids. V was pared by 5 bases and J by 2 bases, with 18 bases between. The CDR3 reads CASSPRISGLNTEAFF. The CDR3 DNA is TGTGCCAGCAGCCCACGCATTAGCGGGTTAAACACTGAAGCTTTCTTT.

The chain couples TRBV5-4 to TRBJ1-3, with 7 bases identical to TRBD1. The CDR3 covers 16 residues. V gave up 4 bases and J gave up 0 bases; unmatched junction bases: 7. Germline values: CDR1 SGHNT, CDR2 YYREEE (reference sequence). CDR3 DNA: TGTGCCAGCAGCGCACCGGGACAGATCTCTGGAAACACCATATATTTT. Protein sequence: CASSAPGQISGNTIYF.

V and J are TRBV4-1 and TRBJ2-7, with TRBD2 identical over 11 bases. The CDR3 has 15 amino acids. Per the germline V gene, CDR1 is MGHRA and CDR2 is YSYEKL. V shed 5 bases, J shed 3 bases, and the junction held 6 bases outside the gene matches. The CDR3 spells CASSTGLAVNYEQYF. CDR3 nucleotide sequence: TGCGCCAGCAGCACGGGACTAGCGGTAAACTACGAGCAGTACTTC.

The rearrangement links TRBV2 to TRBJ2-3; D unclear. CDR1 is SNHLY and CDR2 is FYNNEI in the germline V gene. The CDR3 spans 13 residues. The V end lost 4 bases, the J end lost 2 bases, and 7 bases lay between the germline ends. In nucleotides, the CDR3 is TGTGCCAGCAGTGGGGCAGTCACAGATACGCAGTATTTT. This translates into CASSGAVTDTQYF.

The chain uses TRBV19 and TRBJ2-1; 10 bases are shared with TRBD2. Germline CDR1 LNHDA, CDR2 SQIVND (reference sequence). CDR3 length: 15 amino acids. J was trimmed by 0 bases and V by 8 bases; bases with no gene match: 4. DNA for the CDR3: TGTGCCAGTGAGCCTAGCGGGAGCTCCTACAATGAGCAGTTCTTC. Translated, it gives CASEPSGSSYNEQFF.

The CDR3 is CASRSIAGEPPYEQYF. CDR3 in DNA: TGTGCCAGCAGGTCTATAGCGGGGGAACCTCCTTACGAGCAGTACTTC. This chain connects TRBV7-9 to TRBJ2-7; 9 bases are a match to TRBD2. V was pared by 6 bases and J by 4 bases, with 13 bases of the junction left unmatched. The length of the CDR3 is 16 residues. CDR1 is SEHNR, CDR2 FQNEAQ, per germline (reference sequence).

V usage is TRBV29-1 and J usage is TRBJ2-7; 7 bases match TRBD1. Germline assignment: CDR1 SQVTM and CDR2 ANQGSEA. The CDR3 totals 14 residues. Trimming took 5 bases from V and 7 from J; bases not matched to a gene: 14. The CDR3 coding sequence is TGCAGCGTTACTGCCAGACAGGGTAAGAGAGAGCAGTACTTC. Amino acids: CSVTARQGKREQYF.

The J gene is TRBJ2-1, the V gene TRBV7-3, with TRBD1 identical over 9 bases. Germline CDR1 SGHTA, CDR2 FQGTGA. The CDR3 is 14 residues long. The trim removed 5 bases at V and 6 bases at J, leaving 5 bases unmatched. CDR3 amino acids: CASSPGTGSNEQFF. The CDR3 coding sequence is TGTGCCAGCAGCCCCGGGACAGGGAGCAATGAGCAGTTCTTC.

The V and J genes are TRBV5-1 and TRBJ2-1, with D unresolved. The germline CDR1 and CDR2 sequences are SGHRS and YFSETQ. V gave up 4 bases and J gave up 4 bases, with 15 bases separating them. CDR3 length: 15 amino acids. The CDR3 reads CASSRDMGSYNEQFF. The CDR3 DNA reads as TGCGCCAGCAGCCGCGACATGGGCTCATACAATGAGCAGTTCTTC.

This sequence joins TRBV7-9 and TRBJ2-7; the match to TRBD2 covers 8 bases. CDR3 length: 17 amino acids. The V gene's germline CDR1 is SEHNR and CDR2 FQNEAQ (reference sequence). V trimming: 1 base; J trimming: 0 bases; junction bases outside the gene matches: 8. CDR3 bases: TGTGCCAGCAGCTTAGATCCTAGCGGGCTAAGCTCCTACGAGCAGTACTTC. Translated, it gives CASSLDPSGLSSYEQYF.

The chain uses TRBV30 and TRBJ1-5, with unresolved D. CDR3 size: 13 residues. Germline-derived CDR1 and CDR2 are GTSNPN and SVGIG (reference sequence). The V and J ends lost 1 base and 6 bases respectively, with 10 bases between them. CDR3 residues: CAWSGGIGQPQHF. CDR3 DNA sequence: TGTGCCTGGAGTGGAGGGATTGGTCAGCCCCAGCATTTT.

The chain recombines TRBV9 with TRBJ2-2; 10 nucleotides align to TRBD2. This CDR3 region has 17 residues. The junction had 13 bases not matched to a gene; V was cut back by 7 bases and J by 4 bases. Germline values: CDR1 SGDLS, CDR2 YYNGEE. CDR3 bases: TGTGCCAGCTCCAGTATGGTTCTAGCGGGGGCCACCGGGGAGCTGTTTTTT. Translating gives CASSSMVLAGATGELFF.

The chain uses TRBV6-5 and TRBJ1-6, with a tentative D call TRBD1 (5 bases). Trimming took 0 bases from V and 9 from J, leaving 15 bases between them. Looked up from germline, CDR1 is MNHEY and CDR2 is SVGAGI. The CDR3 sequence is 16 residues long. The CDR3 here is CASSYSVRDRVSPLHF. DNA of the CDR3: TGTGCCAGCAGTTACTCGGTCAGGGATCGGGTTTCACCCCTCCACTTT.

This sequence joins TRBV5-1 and TRBJ2-1; 8 nucleotides agree with TRBD2. V lost 5 bases to trimming and J lost 0 bases; unmatched junction nucleotides: 7. This CDR3 is 16 amino acids long. Germline V gene sequence: CDR1 SGHRS, CDR2 YFSETQ. CDR3 bases: TGCGCCAGCAGTCCGGCGAGCGGGAGCTCCTACAATGAGCAGTTCTTC. Its translation: CASSPASGSSYNEQFF.

The V call is TRBV25-1, the J call TRBJ2-7; TRBD1 aligns across 7 bases. Per the germline V gene, CDR1 is MGHDK and CDR2 is SYGVNS. The V gene end was trimmed by 9 bases and the J gene end by 9 bases; junction bases not matched to a gene: 11. The CDR3 loop spans 12 amino acids. The CDR3 nucleotides read TGTGCCAGTTCGCAGGGGGATTGGGGGCAGTACTTC. It yields the protein CASSQGDWGQYF.

The chain carries TRBV5-1 and TRBJ2-3, with a possible D match to TRBD1 (6 bases). Per the germline V gene, CDR1 is SGHRS and CDR2 is YFSETQ. The CDR3 totals 15 residues. Trimming left V 2 bases short and J 3 bases short, with 13 bases between. The CDR3 is CASSLQQGATDTQYF. As DNA, the CDR3 is TGCGCCAGCAGCTTACAACAGGGAGCAACAGATACGCAGTATTTT.

The genes are TRBV18 and TRBJ2-3; 8 nucleotides agree with TRBD2. Germline CDR1 and CDR2: KGHSH and LQKENI. V lost 6 bases and J lost 0; bases outside the gene matches: 14. The length of the CDR3 is 18 residues. DNA for the CDR3: TGTGCCAGCTCGCCAAATAGCGGGACCCGCTCTAGCACAGATACGCAGTATTTT. Residues: CASSPNSGTRSSTDTQYF. The whole variable domain, remainder taken from reference TRBV18 and TRBJ2-3, is NAGVMQNPRHLVRRRGQEARLRCSPMKGHSHVYWYRQLPEEGLKFMVYLQKENIIDESGMPKERFSAEFPKEGPSILRIQQVVRGDSAAYFCASSPNSGTRSSTDTQYFGPGTRLTVL.

The gene calls are TRBV4-1 and TRBJ2-3; 13 positions agree with TRBD2. V gave up 4 bases and J gave up 10 bases; unmatched junction bases: 8. CDR1 MGHRA and CDR2 YSYEKL come from the germline V gene. This CDR3 is 15 amino acids long. CDR3 amino acids: CASSPTGLAGVSQYF. CDR3 DNA: TGCGCCAGCAGCCCCACCGGACTAGCGGGAGTCTCGCAGTATTTT.

This chain uses TRBV2 with TRBJ2-1; 14 bases line up with TRBD2. Germline CDR1 and CDR2: SNHLY and FYNNEI. The CDR3 is made up of 16 amino acids. V was pared by 7 bases and J by 3 bases, with 5 bases of the junction left unmatched. DNA of the CDR3: TGTGCCAGCACGGAAGGGACTAGCGGGAGCTACAATGAGCAGTTCTTC. Protein product: CASTEGTSGSYNEQFF.

V usage is TRBV6-5 and J usage is TRBJ2-1; TRBD2 aligns across 7 bases. Germline loops: CDR1 MNHEY, CDR2 SVGAGI. Losses at the gene ends were 0 bases for V and 8 bases for J; bases not matched to a gene: 7. There are 15 residues in the CDR3. The CDR3 DNA sequence: TGTGCCAGCAGTTACTCGGGCGGGGGAGGGGATGAGCAGTTCTTC. Translated, it gives CASSYSGGGGDEQFF.

The rearrangement links TRBV7-2 to TRBJ1-5; D is perhaps TRBD1 (6 bases). V was clipped by 1 base and J by 6 bases, with 7 bases between them. The CDR3 extends over 13 amino acids. Per the germline V gene, CDR1 is SGHTA and CDR2 is FQGNSA. The CDR3 coding sequence is TGTGCCAGCAGCTTAGACAGGGTTCAGCCCCAGCATTTT. Translating gives CASSLDRVQPQHF.

The chain is built from TRBV6-1 and TRBJ1-2, with 7 bases lining up with TRBD1. This CDR3 has 14 residues. CDR1 is MNHNS, CDR2 SASEGT, per germline. J gave up 2 bases and V 5 bases, and 5 bases lay outside the gene matches. Written as DNA, the CDR3 is TGTGCCAGCAGTTTCCTACAGGGGAACTATGGCTACACCTTC. This encodes CASSFLQGNYGYTF.

V gene TRBV7-6 combines with J gene TRBJ1-4, with D possibly TRBD1 on 6 matching bases. Germline V gives CDR1 SGHVS, CDR2 FNYEAQ. The CDR3 has 16 amino acids. The V and J ends lost 0 bases and 8 bases respectively, with 16 bases between them. The CDR3 DNA follows: TGTGCCAGCAGCTTAGCGGGTATGGGGGCAGGCGAAAAACTGTTTTTT. It encodes CASSLAGMGAGEKLFF. Full variable domain (remainder filled in from reference TRBV7-6 and TRBJ1-4): GAGVSQSPRYKVTKRGQDVALRCDPISGHVSLYWYRQALGQGPEFLTYFNYEAQQDKSGLPNDRFSAERPEGSISTLTIQRTEQRDSAMYRCASSLAGMGAGEKLFFGSGTQLSVL.

The genes are TRBV28 and TRBJ2-2; 13 nucleotides line up with TRBD2. There are 15 residues in the CDR3. Germline V CDR1 and CDR2: MDHEN, SYDVKM. J gave up 5 bases and V 5 bases, and 2 bases lay outside the gene matches. In DNA form, the CDR3 reads TGTGCCAGCAGTCGGGGACTAGCGGGAACCGGGGAGCTGTTTTTT. Its protein is CASSRGLAGTGELFF.

This chain uses TRBV4-1 with TRBJ1-3; perhaps TRBD1 as D (6 bases). V lost 1 base and J 4 bases, leaving 11 bases between the germline ends. Per germline, CDR1 MGHRA and CDR2 YSYEKL. The CDR3 is 15 residues long. The CDR3 DNA follows: TGCGCCAGCAGCCAAGTGACAGGCGGAGGAAACACCATATATTTT. Translation gives CASSQVTGGGNTIYF.

This sequence joins TRBV5-6 and TRBJ2-5; 8 nucleotides line up with TRBD1. In germline, CDR1 is SGHDT, CDR2 YYEEEE. V was clipped by 4 bases and J by 5 bases; unmatched bases: 13. The CDR3 loop spans 16 amino acids. The CDR3 DNA follows: TGTGCCAGCAGCACCTCCGGGACAGGAACATGGGAGACCCAGTACTTC. Translating it yields CASSTSGTGTWETQYF.

The rearrangement uses TRBV11-2 and TRBJ1-4, with D perhaps TRBD1 (5 bases). The germline V gene encodes CDR1 SGHAT and CDR2 FQNNGV. Trimming left V 5 bases short and J 4 bases short, with 14 bases between. The CDR3 length is 15 residues. The CDR3 DNA is TGTGCCAGCAGCGAGCAGGGAGGCGGTAATGAAAAACTGTTTTTT. It specifies CASSEQGGGNEKLFF.

V gene TRBV19 combines with J gene TRBJ1-1; D ambiguous. Trimming stripped 7 bases from V and 3 bases from J, with 9 bases between. The CDR3 runs to 12 residues. From germline, CDR1 is LNHDA and CDR2 SQIVND (reference sequence). DNA of the CDR3: TGTGCCAGTACTTTCCAGGACACTGAAGCTTTCTTT. Protein product: CASTFQDTEAFF.

About this clone itself: At one end the junction does not follow the germline gene, possibly because of a read error. The V gene is TRBV6-1, the J gene TRBJ2-7; TRBD1 matches at 8 bases. The CDR3 spans 13 residues. Germline V gene lookup returns CDR1 MNHNS and CDR2 SASEGT. CDR3 sequence reads: CASSEQGRGQLHF. DNA of the CDR3: TGTGCCAGCAGTGAACAAGGCAGGGGGCAACTCCACTTC.

The DNA of the CDR3 is TGTGCCAGCAGCCCACGACAGCAGCAAGTGAAACTGTTTTTT. This codes for CASSPRQQQVKLFF. The genes are TRBV7-9 and TRBJ1-4, with D maybe TRBD1 (5 bases). This CDR3 is built from 14 residues. In germline, CDR1 is SEHNR, CDR2 FQNEAQ (reference sequence). V was cut by 5 bases and J by 11 bases, with 18 bases left in between.

The rearrangement joins TRBV14 to TRBJ2-3; D remains ambiguous. Germline CDR1 is SGHDN and CDR2 is FVKESK. The CDR3 is 16 residues long. V shed 0 bases and J shed 6 bases, with 16 bases lying between them. The CDR3 loop reads CASSQDPPGLVDTQYF. CDR3 nucleotides: TGTGCCAGCAGCCAAGATCCCCCCGGTCTGGTTGATACGCAGTATTTT.